The T cell receptor (beta chain) under discussion was sequenced for a study of PD-1 blockade in classical Hodgkin lymphoma. Trimming took off 6 bases at V and 8 bases at J, with 14 bases between the two ends. This CDR3 contains 13 residues. Looked up from germline, CDR1 is MDHEN and CDR2 is SYDVKM. As regards this clone: Its antigen is still unknown.

Clones were read by immunoSEQ multiplex PCR, and TCRdb kept only the in-frame ones, dropping some. The sample contains 15,000 to 20,000 clones, around 90% of which appear only once. Time point indicated: cycle 4 day 1 (C4D1), after more than five weeks of nivolumab. After autologous stem cell transplantation all patients relapsed, and prior brentuximab vedotin exposure differed between cohorts. Isolation of CD8+ T cells from thawed PBMCs used magnetic negative selection. Best responses fell into complete response, partial response or progressive disease. Study findings and constraints: Newly diagnosed patients and complete responders had comparable diversity at baseline. Compared with baseline, CD4+ but not CD8+ TCR diversity had risen significantly by C4D1. Repertoires differed for reasons still undefined, possibly disease activity or prior therapy.

The V and J genes are TRBV28 and TRBJ2-1; D remains unclear. The TCR was taken from a human donor with classical Hodgkin lymphoma. The source was CD8+ T cells from blood, collected before the fourth cycle of nivolumab. This CDR3 reads CASSPGLGYEQFF. CDR3 nucleotides: TGTGCCAGCAGCCCGGGCCTTGGGTATGAGCAGTTCTTC.